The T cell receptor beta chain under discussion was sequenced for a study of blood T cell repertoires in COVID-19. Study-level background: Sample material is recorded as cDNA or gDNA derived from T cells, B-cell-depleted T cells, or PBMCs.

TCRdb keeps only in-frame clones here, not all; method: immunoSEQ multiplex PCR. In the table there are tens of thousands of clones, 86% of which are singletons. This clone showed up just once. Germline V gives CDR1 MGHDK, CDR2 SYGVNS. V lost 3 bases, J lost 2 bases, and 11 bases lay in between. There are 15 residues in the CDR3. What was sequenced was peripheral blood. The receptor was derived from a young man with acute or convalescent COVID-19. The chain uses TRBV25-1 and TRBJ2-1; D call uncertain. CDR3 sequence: CASSDIVAPYNEQFF. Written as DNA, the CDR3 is TGTGCCAGCAGTGATATCGTGGCTCCCTACAATGAGCAGTTCTTC.